The present T cell receptor (beta chain) was sequenced within a study of cytomegalovirus exposure and HLA in healthy donors. Study background: Among several hundred genotyped donors, about 80% fell in the Caucasian-associated ancestry cluster.

Concerning this clone itself: Its cognate antigen is unknown.

The PCR made use of 60 Vbeta and 13 Jbeta primers. The method was immunoSEQ multiplex PCR; TCRdb's version includes in-frame clones alone and lacks a portion of them. The sample has 150,000 to 200,000 clones, about 80% seen once. Findings of the study overall: Apart from CMV serostatus, no immune exposure information was available. TCR beta chain V- and J-gene trimming was linked, in a later analysis, to a missense variant in DCLRE1C. Common viral pathogens seemed, in a later analysis, to connect with several of the most significant clusters.

This CDR3 contains 15 residues. V dropped 5 bases and J dropped 4; count of bases not matched to a gene: 4. CDR1 and CDR2 (germline): LGHNA, YSLEER. This chain links TRBV4-3 with TRBJ2-1; 11 bases match TRBD2. What was sequenced was PBMCs. The receptor was derived from a woman in her twenties or thirties in good health and CMV-seropositive. The CDR3 nucleotides read TGCGCCAGCAGCAAACTAGCGGGGGATTACAATGAGCAGTTCTTC. Translated, it gives CASSKLAGDYNEQFF.